This T cell receptor beta chain stems from a study of CD8+ T cells in alopecia areata. Whole-study context: The approximately 7-11-week-old female C3H/HeJ mice were given skin taken from approximately 6-12-month-old C3H/HeJ graft donors that had spontaneous alopecia.

Note on this clone: Gene labels here are mouse ones. The read ends 4 residues shy of where the CDR3 ends; the end is completed using the germline J gene.

Time point denoted: mouse skin 3 weeks after grafting. The recipient mice had their skin biopsied at grafting and again 3 and 6 weeks later. RNA, once extracted, was reverse transcribed into cDNA for use as the sequencing template. The method was immunoSEQ multiplex PCR; TCRdb's version includes in-frame clones alone and lacks a portion of them. This sample has 3,200 or so clones and no singletons, with approximately 10% in the ten largest. From germline, CDR1 is LGHNA and CDR2 YNLKQL (reference sequence). The V end was cut by 1 base, the J end by 0 bases, with 9 bases between. This CDR3 region has 15 residues.

Specimen: skin, collected at week 3. This clonotype was obtained from a C3H/HeJ mouse with alopecia areata. For the strain, the MHC haplotype given is H2-k. This sequence joins TRBV5 and TRBJ1-1; D perhaps matches TRBD1 (6 bases). CDR3 amino acids: CASSQVKGANTEVFF. The sequenced part of the CDR3 DNA is TGTGCCAGCAGCCAAGTGAAGGGGGCAAACACA.